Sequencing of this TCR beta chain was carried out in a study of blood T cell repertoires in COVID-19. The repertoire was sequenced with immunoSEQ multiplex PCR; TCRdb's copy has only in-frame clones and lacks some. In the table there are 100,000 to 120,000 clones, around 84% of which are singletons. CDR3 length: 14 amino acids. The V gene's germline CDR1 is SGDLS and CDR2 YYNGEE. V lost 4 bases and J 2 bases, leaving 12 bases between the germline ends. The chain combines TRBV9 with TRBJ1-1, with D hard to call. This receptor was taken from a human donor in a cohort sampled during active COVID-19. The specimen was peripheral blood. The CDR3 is CASSPSPFNTEAFF. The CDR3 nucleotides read TGTGCCAGCAGCCCCTCCCCTTTTAACACTGAAGCTTTCTTT.